This T cell receptor beta chain was documented in a study of CD8 T cells in Susac syndrome. Study-level results: The total CD8+ repertoires contained approximately 16 Susac-specific public clones, and the CD8+ TEMRA repertoires contained five.

Points on this clonotype: Its antigen is unknown.

Under recently defined diagnostic criteria, the patients with Susac syndrome qualified as having definite or probable disease. TEMRA cells were enriched by FACS, and CD4+ and CD8+ T cells were negatively isolated. Reverse transcription of roughly 0.5 to 1 ug RNA was performed with random hexamers. TCRdb passed the immunoSEQ multiplex PCR reads through MiXCR, listing each CDR3 protein once. The table shows about 83,000 distinct CDR3 sequences, with roughly 96% occurring only once. V was shortened by 1 base and J by 4 bases, with 5 bases between the two germline ends. Germline values: CDR1 SGHKS, CDR2 YYEKEE (reference sequence). The CDR3 runs to 12 residues.

The sequenced material came from CD8+ T cells from PBMCs. This sequence joins TRBV5-5 and TRBJ1-1; D unclear. The TCR comes from a human donor with Susac syndrome. The DNA of the CDR3 is TGTGCCAGCAGCTTGACTACCACTGAAGCTTTCTTT. Its protein product is CASSLTTTEAFF.